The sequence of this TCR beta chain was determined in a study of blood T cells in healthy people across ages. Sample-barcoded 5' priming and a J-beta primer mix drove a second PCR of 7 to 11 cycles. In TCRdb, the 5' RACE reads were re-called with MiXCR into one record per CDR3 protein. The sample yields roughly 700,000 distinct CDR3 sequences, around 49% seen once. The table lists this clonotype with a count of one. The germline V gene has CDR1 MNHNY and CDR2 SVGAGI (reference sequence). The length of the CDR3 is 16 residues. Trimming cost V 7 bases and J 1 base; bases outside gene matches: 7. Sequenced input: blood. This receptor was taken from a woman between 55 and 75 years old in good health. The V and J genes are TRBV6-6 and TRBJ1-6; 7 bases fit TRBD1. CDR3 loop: CASNPTDRSYNSPLHF. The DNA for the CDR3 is TGTGCCAGCAACCCGACGGACAGGTCCTATAATTCACCCCTCCACTTT.